This entry lists 24 T cell receptor beta chains sequenced from one sample in a study of identical twins. TCRdb analysed the 5' RACE reads with MiXCR anew, one entry per CDR3 protein. The repertoire holds 200,000 to 250,000 distinct CDR3 sequences, 6.5% to 8% seen once, with 13% to 15% in the top ten. Another study also made use of these data, one on T cells expressing NK-cell markers.

Sequenced: CD8+ T cells sorted from blood. The origin of the receptors is a woman younger than 30 in good health.

This clonotype was picked up a small number of times. V and J are TRBV9 and TRBJ1-1, with 7 bases fitting TRBD1. The CDR3 is 14 amino acids. Trimming cost V 3 bases and J 4 bases; bases outside gene matches: 6. From germline, CDR1 is SGDLS and CDR2 YYNGEE. The DNA for the CDR3 is TGTGCCAGCAGCGACCAGGGGGGAGGCACTGAAGCTTTCTTT. Amino acid sequence: CASSDQGGGTEAFF.

This clonotype was found a few times. V and J are TRBV3-1 and TRBJ2-5, with 7 bases aligning to TRBD2. V trimming: 5 bases; J trimming: 1 base; junction bases outside the gene matches: 10. The CDR3 runs to 16 residues. Germline V CDR1 and CDR2: LGHDT, YNNKEL (reference sequence). The CDR3 bases are TGTGCCAGCAGCTTACCTCGACTAGCCCGCCAAGAGACCCAGTACTTC. Translated: CASSLPRLARQETQYF.

The chain combines TRBV3-1 with TRBJ2-7; 9 positions match TRBD2. Germline V gene lookup returns CDR1 LGHDT and CDR2 YNNKEL (reference sequence). The CDR3 runs 19 residues. V trimming: 8 bases; J trimming: 1 base; junction bases outside the gene matches: 21. The CDR3 DNA sequence: TGTGCCAGCGCCCCTCGGCCCAGCGGGGGGCTATATTTTTCCTACGAGCAGTACTTC. Its translation is CASAPRPSGGLYFSYEQYF.

This chain connects TRBV29-1 to TRBJ2-2, with D possibly called TRBD1 or TRBD2 (5 bases each). The CDR3 contains 14 residues. V lost 5 bases and J lost 3, with 13 bases in between. Germline V gene lookup returns CDR1 SQVTM and CDR2 ANQGSEA. Here the CDR3 DNA reads TGCAGCGTTAAACCGGGACCTTACACCGGGGAGCTGTTTTTT. Translation: CSVKPGPYTGELFF.

This clonotype was counted at least ten times. The rearrangement links TRBV6-2 or TRBV6-3 to TRBJ2-3; D is unclear. The germline V and J ends were trimmed by 6 bases and 5 bases, with 12 bases remaining between them. There are 13 residues in the CDR3. CDR1 MNHEY and CDR2 SVGEGT come from the germline V gene. CDR3 sequence reads: CASSRSVEDTQYF. The CDR3 DNA sequence: TGTGCCAGCAGCCGTTCTGTGGAAGATACGCAGTATTTT.

The sample holds a few counts of this clonotype. J is TRBJ2-3 and V is TRBV11-2; D possibly corresponds to TRBD1 (6 bases). The germline V and J ends were trimmed by 8 bases and 6 bases, with 9 bases remaining between them. Germline lookup yields CDR1 SGHAT and CDR2 FQNNGV. This CDR3 spans 11 amino acids. In DNA form, the CDR3 reads TGTGCCAGCCTCAGGGGTGATACGCAGTATTTT. This encodes CASLRGDTQYF.

In its sample, this clonotype was seen a few times. The chain uses TRBV11-2 and TRBJ1-2, with 7 bases aligning to TRBD1. Germline V gene sequence: CDR1 SGHAT, CDR2 FQNNGV. Trimming cost V 4 bases and J 4 bases; bases outside gene matches: 21. The CDR3 contains 19 residues. In DNA, the CDR3 is TGTGCCAGCAGCTCAAACTGGGTGCAGGCGGGGCCAGGGGGCTATGGCTACACCTTC. As protein: CASSSNWVQAGPGGYGYTF.

This clonotype has ten or more counts. The chain links TRBV15 to TRBJ2-2, with 7 bases that match TRBD2. In germline, CDR1 is LNHNV, CDR2 YYDKDF (reference sequence). After removal of 7 bases from V and 1 base from J, the junction contained 9 bases not matched to a gene. This CDR3 region has 16 residues. The CDR3 DNA reads TGTGCCACCACGGGTCTTTGGGGGGGGAACACCGGGGAGCTGTTTTTT. Its protein product is CATTGLWGGNTGELFF.

This clonotype was counted many times. This chain joins TRBV5-1 and TRBJ1-2; D unclear. Trimming cost V 0 bases and J 2 bases, with 5 bases left between them. Germline V gene data show CDR1 as SGHRS and CDR2 as YFSETQ. The CDR3 contains 13 residues. CDR3 protein: CASSLDSNYGYTF. In DNA, the CDR3 is TGCGCCAGCAGCTTGGACAGCAACTATGGCTACACCTTC.

This clonotype was counted between two and nine times. The V and J genes are TRBV29-1 and TRBJ2-1; 9 bases are shared with TRBD1. The junction had 3 bases not matched to a gene; V was cut back by 8 bases and J by 7 bases. The CDR3 is 11 residues long. In germline, CDR1 is SQVTM, CDR2 ANQGSEA. The CDR3 sequence is CSPGTGNEQFF. The CDR3 region has the DNA TGCAGCCCCGGGACAGGGAATGAGCAGTTCTTC.

This clonotype was recorded at least ten times. The V gene is TRBV3-1, the J gene TRBJ2-7; 7 bases align to TRBD1. The V gene end was trimmed by 4 bases and the J gene end by 2 bases; junction bases not matched to a gene: 11. Germline V gene sequence: CDR1 LGHDT, CDR2 YNNKEL (reference sequence). The CDR3 covers 16 residues. The CDR3 DNA reads TGTGCCAGCAGCCCCCTCTCCGGGACAGCCACCTACGAGCAGTACTTC. This translates into CASSPLSGTATYEQYF.

This clonotype was seen a few times. The chain links TRBV6-2 or TRBV6-3 to TRBJ2-1, with 8 bases matching TRBD2. V shed 2 bases and J 8 bases; nucleotides not matched to a gene: 14. Germline V lookup: CDR1 MNHEY, CDR2 SVGEGT. The CDR3 spans 17 residues. CDR3 bases: TGTGCCAGCAGTTACAAGGTAGCGGGGACCTTTAGGGATGAGCAGTTCTTC. Translated, it gives CASSYKVAGTFRDEQFF.

This chain uses TRBV6-2 or TRBV6-3 with TRBJ2-1; 7 bases are shared with TRBD2. CDR3 length: 14 amino acids. The V gene end was trimmed by 7 bases and the J gene end by 2 bases; junction bases not matched to a gene: 5. Germline V gene data show CDR1 as MNHEY and CDR2 as SVGEGT. CDR3 amino acids: CASTGGGPYNEQFF. CDR3 bases: TGTGCCAGCACGGGCGGGGGACCCTACAATGAGCAGTTCTTC.

This clonotype was observed a handful of times. The rearrangement links TRBV12-3 or TRBV12-4 to TRBJ2-5; D unclear. Between the trimmed V and J ends, which lost 7 bases and 2 bases, there was a span of 20 bases. CDR3 size: 16 residues. The CDR3, as DNA: TGTGCCAGCAAGTCGGCTACCCCCGGTGAGCAAGAGACCCAGTACTTC. This translates into CASKSATPGEQETQYF.

The CDR3, as DNA: TGTGCCAGCAGTTCCAGCCCGAGGACGGCATCTAATGAAAAACTGTTTTTT. It encodes CASSSSPRTASNEKLFF. The chain employs TRBV6-5 and TRBJ1-4; D gene unclear. CDR1 and CDR2 from the germline V gene are MNHEY and SVGAGI. Trimming stripped 4 bases from V and 3 bases from J, with 18 bases between. The CDR3 extends over 17 amino acids.

The genes are TRBV19 and TRBJ2-1, with 7 nucleotides matching TRBD2. V lost 7 bases and J lost 2; bases outside the gene matches: 5. Looked up from germline, CDR1 is LNHDA and CDR2 is SQIVND (reference sequence). The CDR3 loop spans 14 amino acids. This CDR3 reads CASNGAGAYNEQFF. For the CDR3, the DNA is TGTGCCAGTAATGGCGCGGGAGCCTACAATGAGCAGTTCTTC. The variable domain in full, completed from reference TRBV19 and TRBJ2-1, reads DGGITQSPKYLFRKEGQNVTLSCEQNLNHDAMYWYRQDPGQGLRLIYYSQIVNDFQKGDIAEGYSVSREKKESFPLTVTSAQKNPTAFYLCASNGAGAYNEQFFGPGTRLTVL.

The chain carries TRBV7-2 and TRBJ2-1, with D uncertain. The CDR3 runs 15 residues. The germline V gene has CDR1 SGHTA and CDR2 FQGNSA. The V gene lost 1 base and the J gene lost 8 bases, with 15 bases spanning the gap. CDR3 in DNA: TGTGCCAGCAGCTTAGGGGCTAGTGATTACTATGAGCAGTTCTTC. Protein product: CASSLGASDYYEQFF.

This clonotype was counted a few times. The chain employs TRBV30 and TRBJ2-7; the D is unclear. Per germline, CDR1 GTSNPN and CDR2 SVGIG (reference sequence). V dropped 1 base and J dropped 8 bases, with 9 bases sitting between them. This CDR3 comprises 11 residues. The CDR3 is CAWSGTTKQYF. The CDR3, as DNA: TGTGCCTGGAGTGGCACTACCAAGCAGTACTTC.

This clonotype showed up just a few times. The chain couples TRBV6-1 to TRBJ1-5; D is undetermined. Germline CDR1 reads MNHNS; CDR2 reads SASEGT. Trimming pared 6 bases from V and 1 base from J, leaving 10 bases between. The CDR3 runs 14 residues. CDR3 in amino acids: CASRRSGSNQPQHF. In DNA, the CDR3 is TGTGCCAGCAGGCGGAGTGGAAGCAATCAGCCCCAGCATTTT.

The sample holds many counts of this clonotype. The chain combines TRBV28 with TRBJ2-1; D is possibly TRBD2 (6 bases). The CDR3 contains 16 residues. V lost 6 bases and J 3 bases, leaving 18 bases between the germline ends. Germline values: CDR1 MDHEN, CDR2 SYDVKM. The CDR3 reads CASSQGDFLIYNEQFF. The CDR3 DNA reads TGTGCCAGCAGCCAAGGGGACTTTCTAATCTACAATGAGCAGTTCTTC.

This clonotype showed up just a few times. A much larger clonotype is one base distant, so this may be a read error. The chain couples TRBV28 to TRBJ2-7; TRBD1 is a possible D gene (5 bases). The CDR3 length is 13 residues. Germline CDR1 MDHEN, CDR2 SYDVKM. Trimming removed 5 bases from V and 0 bases from J, with 8 bases in between. This CDR3 is CASSPDTSYEQYF. The CDR3 DNA sequence: TGTGCCAGCAGTCCGGACACCTCCTACGAGCAGTACTTC.

This clonotype was observed a handful of times. V gene TRBV7-6 combines with J gene TRBJ1-1; D may be TRBD1 (6 bases). The germline V gene encodes CDR1 SGHVS and CDR2 FNYEAQ. V gave up 6 bases and J gave up 8 bases, with 25 bases separating them. This CDR3 is 16 amino acids long. DNA for the CDR3: TGTGCCAGCAGGGAAAGCGGGTTCGTCGGGGGCGGGGAAGCTTTCTTT. It codes for CASRESGFVGGGEAFF.

This clonotype was counted only a few times. V usage is TRBV15 and J usage is TRBJ2-2; D gene uncertain. The CDR3 is made up of 15 amino acids. Germline V gives CDR1 LNHNV, CDR2 YYDKDF (reference sequence). Trimming pared 3 bases from V and 3 bases from J, leaving 11 bases between. This CDR3 is CATSSDRLDTGELFF. CDR3 sequence (DNA): TGTGCCACCAGCAGTGATAGACTCGACACCGGGGAGCTGTTTTTT.

This chain links TRBV12-3 or TRBV12-4 with TRBJ2-3, with 7 bases fitting TRBD2. The CDR3 is made up of 12 amino acids. V shed 8 bases, J shed 6 bases, and the junction held 5 bases outside the gene matches. The CDR3 sequence is CASYLGGDTQYF. The CDR3 DNA is TGTGCCAGCTATTTGGGGGGGGATACGCAGTATTTT.